Here is one TCR beta chain with its context. This sample is part of a study of blood T cell repertoires in COVID-19. Background on the study: Samples representing acute and convalescent COVID-19 were sourced from the United States, Italy and Spain. Sample material is recorded as cDNA or gDNA derived from T cells, B-cell-depleted T cells, or PBMCs.

In the study's own analysis: By means of reference gene primer amplification, nucleated cell counts were estimated. Profiling relied on immunoSEQ multiplex PCR, and the TCRdb table lists in-frame clones only, not all of them. V and J calls plus clone size are reproduced from that table; the DNA served to infer D and trimming. The sample holds 95,000 to 110,000 clones, roughly 82% seen once. Trimming removed 3 bases at V and 7 bases at J, with 12 bases between. This CDR3 comprises 13 residues. The V gene's germline CDR1 is SNHLY and CDR2 FYNNEI. The origin of this receptor is a human donor in a cohort sampled during active COVID-19. The V and J genes are TRBV2 and TRBJ1-2; D is possibly TRBD1 (5 bases). The sequenced material came from peripheral blood. CDR3 in DNA: TGTGCCAGCAGTGATAGGGGCCTGGGTGGCTACACCTTC. It codes for CASSDRGLGGYTF.